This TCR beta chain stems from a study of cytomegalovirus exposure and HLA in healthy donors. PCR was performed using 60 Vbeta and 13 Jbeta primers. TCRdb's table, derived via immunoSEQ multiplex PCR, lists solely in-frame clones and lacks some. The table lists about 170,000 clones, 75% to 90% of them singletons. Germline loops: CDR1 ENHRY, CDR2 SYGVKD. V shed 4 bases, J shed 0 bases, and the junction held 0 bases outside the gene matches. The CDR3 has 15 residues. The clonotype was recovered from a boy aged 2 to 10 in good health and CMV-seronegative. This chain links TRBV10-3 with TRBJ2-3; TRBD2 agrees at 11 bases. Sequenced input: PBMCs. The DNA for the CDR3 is TGTGCCATCAGTGTAGCGGGGGGGAGCACAGATACGCAGTATTTT. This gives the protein CAISVAGGSTDTQYF.